This entry describes one TCR beta chain. Its antigen remains unknown. The data derive from a study of T-cell memory formation after mild COVID-19. Broader study findings: Clones shrinking from day 15 to 85 showed even CD4/CD8 mixes; later expanders tilted CD4+. The pre-infection memory compartment contained some responding clones, suggesting cross-reactive memory joined. The main location of contracting CD4+ clones was CM and EM, and that of contracting CD8+ clones was EMRA.

One entry per CDR3 protein results from TCRdb running MiXCR on the 5' RACE reads. This sample has roughly 280,000 distinct CDR3 sequences, with approximately 7.6% found just once. Germline V lookup: CDR1 LGHDT, CDR2 YNNKEL (reference sequence). The V and J ends lost 0 bases and 5 bases respectively, with 10 bases between them. This CDR3 has 14 amino acids. The sequence came from a man aged 18-30 years who had mild COVID-19 (a few samples of this study predate the infection). Cell type and time point are not known. The source material was PBMCs or a T cell subset sorted from them (not recorded which). V usage is TRBV3-1 and J usage is TRBJ1-1; D is perhaps TRBD1 (5 bases). The CDR3 spells CASSQEIAGTEAFF. CDR3 DNA: TGTGCCAGCAGCCAAGAGATAGCAGGGACTGAAGCTTTCTTT.